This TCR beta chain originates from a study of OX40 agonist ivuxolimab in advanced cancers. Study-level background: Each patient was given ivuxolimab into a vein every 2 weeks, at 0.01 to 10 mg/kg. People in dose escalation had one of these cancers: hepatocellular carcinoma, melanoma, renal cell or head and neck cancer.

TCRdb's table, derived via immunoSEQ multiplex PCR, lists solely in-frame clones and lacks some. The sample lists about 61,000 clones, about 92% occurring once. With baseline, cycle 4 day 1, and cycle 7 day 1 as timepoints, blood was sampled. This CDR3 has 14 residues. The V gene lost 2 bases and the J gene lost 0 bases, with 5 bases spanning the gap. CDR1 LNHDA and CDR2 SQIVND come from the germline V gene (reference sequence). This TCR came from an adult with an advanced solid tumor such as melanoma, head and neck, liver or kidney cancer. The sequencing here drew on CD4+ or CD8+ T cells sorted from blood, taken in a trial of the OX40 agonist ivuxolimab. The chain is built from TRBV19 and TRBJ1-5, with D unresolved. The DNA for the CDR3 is TGTGCCAGTAGTATAATGGTTAGCAATCAGCCCCAGCATTTT. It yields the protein CASSIMVSNQPQHF.